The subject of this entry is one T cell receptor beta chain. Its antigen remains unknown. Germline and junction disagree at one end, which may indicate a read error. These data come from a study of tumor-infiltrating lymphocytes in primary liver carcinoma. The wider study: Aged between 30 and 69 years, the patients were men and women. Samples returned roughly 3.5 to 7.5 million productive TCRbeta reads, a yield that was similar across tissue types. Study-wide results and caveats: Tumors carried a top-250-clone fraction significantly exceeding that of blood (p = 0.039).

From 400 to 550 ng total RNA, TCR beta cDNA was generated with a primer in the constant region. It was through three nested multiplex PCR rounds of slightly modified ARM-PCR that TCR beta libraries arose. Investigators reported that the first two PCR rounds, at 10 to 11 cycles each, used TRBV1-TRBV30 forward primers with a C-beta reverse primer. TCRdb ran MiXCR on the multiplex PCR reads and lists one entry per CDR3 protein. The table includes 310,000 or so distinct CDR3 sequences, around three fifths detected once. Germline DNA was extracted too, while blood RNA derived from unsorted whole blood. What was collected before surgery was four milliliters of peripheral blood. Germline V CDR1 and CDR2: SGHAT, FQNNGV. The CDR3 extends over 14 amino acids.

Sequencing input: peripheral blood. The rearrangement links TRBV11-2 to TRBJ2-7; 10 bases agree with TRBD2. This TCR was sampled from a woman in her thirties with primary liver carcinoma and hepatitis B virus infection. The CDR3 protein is CASSPGLADYEQYF. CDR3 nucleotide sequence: TGTGCCAGCAGCCCTGGACTAGCGGACTACGAGCAGTATTTC.